These T cell receptor beta chains were read from a single sample in a study of CD8 T cells in ankylosing spondylitis. Via MiXCR, TCRdb re-called the 5' RACE reads, giving one row per CDR3 protein. The table includes more than 650,000 distinct CDR3 sequences, 10% to 15% detected once. The source material was blood, either unsorted or a sorted T cell fraction (not recorded which). These receptors all come from a male donor with ankylosing spondylitis. CDR3s include the opening cysteine and the closing phenylalanine or tryptophan.

V gene	CDR3 length	J gene	CDR3 protein
TRBV29-1	14	TRBJ2-3	CSVLLAGSTDTQYF
TRBV28	18	TRBJ2-2	CASSLWDRGDTNTGELFF
TRBV5-1	15	TRBJ1-2	CASSLEGFDSIPYTF
TRBV7-2	16	TRBJ2-7	CASSLPEGLMTYEQYF
TRBV4-3	16	TRBJ2-1	CASSPGLAGIYNEQFF
TRBV4-3	17	TRBJ2-3	CASSQELTRTGPDTQYF
TRBV20-1	15	TRBJ2-4	CSARDGGSAKNIQYF
TRBV6-5	15	TRBJ1-1	CASSYSKGLNTEAFF
TRBV5-1	14	TRBJ2-5	CASSLQPPPETQYF
TRBV6-5	15	TRBJ1-3	CASSYSFFSGNTIYF
TRBV20-1	14	TRBJ2-1	CSATSSPTYNEQFF
TRBV5-1	17	TRBJ2-3	CASSLGPLAGGTDTQYF
TRBV4-2	14	TRBJ2-7	CASSQDRASDEQYF
TRBV27	17	TRBJ1-1	CASSLSWGGGMNTEAFF
TRBV7-9	13	TRBJ2-1	CASSPSRDNEQFF
TRBV20-1	12	TRBJ2-7	CSVAASGYEQYF
TRBV9	13	TRBJ1-2	CASSVADNYGYTF
TRBV5-1	13	TRBJ2-1	CASSNLSKNEQFF
TRBV4-1	17	TRBJ1-3	CASRRLYGGISGNTIYF
TRBV18	15	TRBJ1-5	CASGQGDYSNQPQHF
TRBV6-5	14	TRBJ2-7	CASSYGPLAYEQYF
TRBV10-3	14	TRBJ2-3	CAISGSGTTDTQYF
TRBV29-1	11	TRBJ1-1	CSVVTPTEAFF
TRBV9	13	TRBJ1-2	CASSVDRFDGYTF
TRBV29-1	11	TRBJ2-5	CSVQEWETQYF
TRBV7-3	13	TRBJ2-1	CASSDRRGNEQFF
TRBV7-2	16	TRBJ2-2	CASSMTGTYNTGELFF
TRBV10-3	14	TRBJ2-1	CAIQDRFLGNEQFF
TRBV15	16	TRBJ2-5	CATSMGLAGGQETQYF
TRBV7-9	15	TRBJ2-7	CASSFGRINSYEQYF
TRBV7-2	15	TRBJ2-3	CASSLRGGGTDTQYF
TRBV4-2	17	TRBJ2-2	CASSHPLAGGFAGELFF
TRBV7-6	13	TRBJ2-3	CASTKSGVDTQYF
TRBV20-1	13	TRBJ1-1	CSASKGVGTEAFF
TRBV10-3	12	TRBJ2-7	CAISEWEYEQYF
TRBV6-1	13	TRBJ2-2	CASRTTGTGELFF
TRBV27	15	TRBJ1-6	CASSPGRIRGSPLHF
TRBV9	16	TRBJ2-7	CASSAYRDRGRYEQYF
TRBV9	15	TRBJ1-2	CASSPRWDREVRYTF
TRBV20-1	15	TRBJ2-3	CSASHSVLVTDTQYF
TRBV29-1	16	TRBJ2-7	CSVDLTSGSLGGEQYF
TRBV9	14	TRBJ2-7	CASSSEDGYYEQYF
TRBV7-6	16	TRBJ2-3	CASSLVPSTAADTQYF
TRBV20-1	15	TRBJ2-5	CSARQASGTGETQYF
TRBV6-2/TRBV6-3	15	TRBJ2-1	CASSLNRGQGDEQFF
TRBV9	15	TRBJ1-4	CASSTRGESNEKLFF
TRBV4-2	14	TRBJ2-7	CASSPRPVCYEQYF
TRBV20-1	15	TRBJ1-1	CSARGTGDENTEAFF
TRBV7-2	16	TRBJ1-5	CASSQRGQGGTQPQHF
TRBV6-1	14	TRBJ1-1	CASSPALTHTEAFF